The T cell receptor beta chain described here comes from a study of shared clonotypes between healthy human individuals. Method: immunoSEQ multiplex PCR; TCRdb's copy keeps in-frame clones and lacks some. Of about 2.4 million clones listed, 90% to 95% were seen once; the top ten hold roughly 0.13%. The length of the CDR3 is 15 residues. Germline V gene data show CDR1 as SGHRS and CDR2 as YFSETQ. The V and J ends lost 5 bases and 7 bases, in that order; junction bases with no gene match: 14. This chain connects TRBV5-1 to TRBJ1-2; 7 bases line up with TRBD1. This clonotype was obtained from a man between 18 and 29 years old in good health. Sequencing used naive CD4+ T cells sorted from blood. Regarding subset: CD45RA+ positively selected. In DNA form, the CDR3 reads TGCGCCAGCAGGATCGAACCGACAGGGACGAGTGGCTACACCTTC. It codes for CASRIEPTGTSGYTF. The whole variable domain, filled in from reference TRBV5-1 and TRBJ1-2, reads KAGVTQTPRYLIKTRGQQVTLSCSPISGHRSVSWYQQTPGQGLQFLFEYFSETQRNKGNFPGRFSGRQFSNSRSEMNVSTLELGDSALYLCASRIEPTGTSGYTFGSGTRLTVV.